The 12 T cell receptor beta chains listed next were all sequenced from one sample in a study of monozygotic twins with inflammatory bowel disease. TCRdb reprocessed the 5' RACE reads, keeping one entry per CDR3 protein, no DNA. The specimen's table records over 150,000 distinct CDR3 sequences. The material sequenced was blood. All receptors come from a human donor with ulcerative colitis or Crohn's disease, or a healthy co-twin of an affected twin (not recorded which).

The rearrangement joins TRBV21-1 to TRBJ1-1. TRBV21-1 is noted as a pseudogene. The CDR3 contains 19 residues. CDR3 amino acids: CASSKAFSRAQVWNTEAFF.

The chain combines TRBV3-1 with TRBJ2-7; the D call from TCRdb, TRBD1, cannot be confirmed without DNA. The CDR3 totals 15 residues. Germline lookup yields CDR1 LGHDT and CDR2 YNNKEL (reference sequence). This CDR3 reads CASSRGQGGVYEQYF.

This CDR3 reads CASSLILLGTDTQYF. V usage is TRBV5-1 and J usage is TRBJ2-3. From germline, CDR1 is SGHRS and CDR2 YFSETQ. CDR3 size: 15 residues.

J is TRBJ2-1 and V is TRBV19; TCRdb outputs TRBD1, but without DNA this stays unchecked. The germline gives CDR1 LNHDA, CDR2 SQIVND (reference sequence). The CDR3 is 16 residues long. The CDR3 protein is CASSDILGTGVNEQFF. The variable domain in full, with the rest retrieved from reference TRBV19 and TRBJ2-1, is DGGITQSPKYLFRKEGQNVTLSCEQNLNHDAMYWYRQDPGQGLRLIYYSQIVNDFQKGDIAEGYSVSREKKESFPLTVTSAQKNPTAFYLCASSDILGTGVNEQFFGPGTRLTVL.

The chain combines TRBV20-1 with TRBJ1-2. This CDR3 spans 15 amino acids. Germline values: CDR1 DFQATT, CDR2 SNEGSKA (reference sequence). Here the CDR3 reads CSARDSRTLNYGYTF.

The rearrangement joins TRBV5-4 to TRBJ2-1. CDR1 and CDR2 from the germline V gene are SGHNT and YYREEE (reference sequence). The CDR3 length is 14 residues. CDR3: CASSPGLVYNEQFF.

The rearrangement uses TRBV4-3 and TRBJ1-3. The length of the CDR3 is 12 residues. Germline CDR1 reads LGHNA; CDR2 reads YSLEER. CDR3 sequence reads: CASSPRGNTIYF.

The V and J genes are TRBV7-2 and TRBJ1-1; TCRdb indicates TRBD1, and absent DNA this call remains unverified. The germline V gene encodes CDR1 SGHTA and CDR2 FQGNSA. The CDR3 is 12 amino acids. The CDR3 protein is CASSYQGSEAFF.

The chain recombines TRBV12-3 or TRBV12-4 with TRBJ1-5; TCRdb's assignment of TRBD1 cannot be checked, as there is no DNA. The CDR3 length is 16 residues. CDR3 loop: CASSPRATGSNQPQHF.

The chain links TRBV7-2 to TRBJ2-5. This CDR3 spans 13 amino acids. The germline V gene encodes CDR1 SGHTA and CDR2 FQGNSA. The CDR3: CASSFSGVETQYF. The full variable domain, with the rest looked up from reference TRBV7-2 and TRBJ2-5, is GAGVSQSPSNKVTEKGKDVELRCDPISGHTALYWYRQSLGQGLEFLIYFQGNSAPDKSGLPSDRFSAERTGGSVSTLTIQRTQQEDSAVYLCASSFSGVETQYFGPGTRLLVL.

The rearrangement joins TRBV4-2 to TRBJ1-4; the D call from TCRdb, TRBD1, cannot be confirmed without DNA. This CDR3 region has 15 residues. The germline V gene has CDR1 LGHNA and CDR2 YNFKEQ. The CDR3 reads CASSPFRDRDEKLFF.

The rearrangement uses TRBV27 and TRBJ2-1; checking the TCRdb D call of TRBD2 is not possible without DNA. The CDR3 contains 15 residues. Germline V gives CDR1 MNHEY, CDR2 SMNVEV (reference sequence). The CDR3 loop is CASSFLAGAREKQFF.